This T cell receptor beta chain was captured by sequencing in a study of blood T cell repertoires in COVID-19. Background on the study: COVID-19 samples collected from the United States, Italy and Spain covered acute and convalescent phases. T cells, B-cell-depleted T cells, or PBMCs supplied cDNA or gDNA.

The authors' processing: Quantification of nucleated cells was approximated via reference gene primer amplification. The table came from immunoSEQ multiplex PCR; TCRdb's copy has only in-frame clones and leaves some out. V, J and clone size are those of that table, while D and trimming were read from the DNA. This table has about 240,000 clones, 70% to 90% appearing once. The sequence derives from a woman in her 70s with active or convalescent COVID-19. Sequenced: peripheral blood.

The CDR3 spells CASIYPNSYEQYF. The CDR3 nucleotides read TGTGCCAGCATCTACCCTAACTCCTACGAGCAGTACTTC. The chain recombines TRBV6-5 with TRBJ2-7; D unresolved. There are 13 residues in the CDR3. Looked up from germline, CDR1 is MNHEY and CDR2 is SVGAGI. V was clipped by 7 bases and J by 0 bases, with 10 bases between them.